This passage covers 17 T cell receptor beta chains from one sample sequenced in a study of T cell responses to AZD1222 COVID-19 vaccine. Using immunoSEQ multiplex PCR, the repertoire was profiled, and TCRdb retains in-frame clones only, with some absent. The sample shows about 120,000 clones, around 94% of them seen only once. Sequencing used peripheral blood, obtained on day 0 of AZD1222 vaccination. These receptor sequences come from an adult in good health.

The chain recombines TRBV11-2 with TRBJ1-1; 7 bases line up with TRBD1. V lost 5 bases and J lost 7; bases outside the gene matches: 7. Germline V gives CDR1 SGHAT, CDR2 FQNNGV. This CDR3 has 13 amino acids. The CDR3 here is CASSPGTVVEAFF. CDR3 in DNA: TGTGCCAGCAGCCCCGGGACAGTAGTTGAAGCTTTCTTT.

V and J are TRBV6-5 and TRBJ1-6; a possible D gene is TRBD1 (6 bases). The CDR3 totals 15 residues. With 2 bases removed from V and 5 bases from J, the gap between germline ends came to 10 bases. Germline V gives CDR1 MNHEY, CDR2 SVGAGI. CDR3 amino acids: CASSYRRGDNSPLHF. CDR3 in DNA: TGTGCCAGCAGTTACCGGAGGGGGGATAATTCACCCCTCCACTTT.

This chain joins TRBV11-3 and TRBJ2-2; 7 bases are shared with TRBD2. Trimming removed 2 bases from V and 1 base from J; junction bases left unmatched: 7. CDR3 length: 17 residues. CDR1 is SGHNT and CDR2 is YENEEA in the germline V gene. The CDR3 loop reads CASSLNRGLVNTGELFF. As DNA, the CDR3 is TGTGCCAGCAGCTTAAATAGAGGACTAGTGAACACCGGGGAGCTGTTTTTT.

Only one count was recorded for this clone. This chain uses TRBV4-3 with TRBJ2-6; TRBD1 matches 8 bases. CDR1 and CDR2 (germline): LGHNA, YSLEER. The CDR3 runs to 18 residues. Trimming at V came to 4 bases and at J to 4 bases, leaving 12 bases not matched to a gene. The CDR3 region has the DNA TGCGCCAGCAGCCTAGAAGGGACAGGCCTTCTAGGGGCCAACGTCCTGACTTTC. Its protein is CASSLEGTGLLGANVLTF.

The gene calls are TRBV6-5 and TRBJ1-6; D uncertain. Trimming pared 0 bases from V and 8 bases from J, leaving 11 bases between. From germline, CDR1 is MNHEY and CDR2 SVGAGI. This CDR3 is 15 amino acids long. In DNA, the CDR3 is TGTGCCAGCAGTTACTCGAGGTCCGGGGATTCACCCCTCCACTTT. The encoded protein is CASSYSRSGDSPLHF.

J is TRBJ2-7 and V is TRBV30, with a possible D match to TRBD2 (6 bases). The germline V and J ends were trimmed by 0 bases and 7 bases, with 13 bases remaining between them. The CDR3 is made up of 13 amino acids. Looked up from germline, CDR1 is GTSNPN and CDR2 is SVGIG (reference sequence). Here the CDR3 DNA reads TGTGCCTGGAGTGTTATGTCGGAGGGGGAGCAGTACTTC. Translated, it gives CAWSVMSEGEQYF.

The chain recombines TRBV7-3 with TRBJ1-1, with D perhaps matching TRBD1 (6 bases). V lost 5 bases and J lost 4, with 20 bases in between. Germline CDR1 and CDR2: SGHTA and FQGTGA. The CDR3 sequence is 16 residues long. The CDR3 here is CASSPQPGEGGTEAFF. The CDR3 nucleotides read TGTGCCAGCAGCCCACAGCCAGGGGAGGGTGGCACTGAAGCTTTCTTT. The whole variable domain, remainder taken from reference TRBV7-3 and TRBJ1-1, is GAGVSQTPSNKVTEKGKYVELRCDPISGHTALYWYRQSLGQGPEFLIYFQGTGAADDSGLPNDRFFAVRPEGSVSTLKIQRTERGDSAVYLCASSPQPGEGGTEAFFGQGTRLTVV.

The chain uses TRBV3-1 (or the pseudogene TRBV3-2) and TRBJ1-4; D ambiguous. V gave up 1 base and J gave up 7 bases, with 7 bases separating them. The CDR3 is made up of 13 amino acids. From germline, CDR1 is LGHDT and CDR2 YNNKEL (reference sequence). The CDR3 bases are TGTGCCAGCAGCCAAGCCCAGCCTGAAAAACTGTTTTTT. Translated: CASSQAQPEKLFF.

The sample holds one count of this clone. V gene TRBV3-1 (or the pseudogene TRBV3-2) combines with J gene TRBJ1-6; D is ambiguous. The length of the CDR3 is 15 residues. CDR1 LGHDT and CDR2 YNNKEL come from the germline V gene (reference sequence). V shed 1 base and J shed 14 bases, with 18 bases lying between them. The CDR3 DNA reads TGTGCCAGCAGCCAAGTATGGGAAAGTGGGAGCACCCTCCACTTT. Translation: CASSQVWESGSTLHF.

V and J are TRBV11-2 and TRBJ1-6; D is possibly TRBD1 (5 bases). V was shortened by 4 bases and J by 13 bases, with 26 bases between the two germline ends. Germline CDR1 and CDR2: SGHAT and FQNNGV. The CDR3 sequence is 17 residues long. CDR3 in DNA: TGTGCCAGCAGCTCCGCCGGGGCAGCCAGCTTTCGAATCCCCCTCCACTTT. Amino acid sequence: CASSSAGAASFRIPLHF.

The chain uses TRBV7-3 and TRBJ2-2; D possibly corresponds to TRBD2 (5 bases). The CDR3 runs to 15 residues. Trimming took off 6 bases at V and 4 bases at J, with 15 bases between the two ends. Germline V gene lookup returns CDR1 SGHTA and CDR2 FQGTGA. In DNA form, the CDR3 reads TGTGCCAGCAGACCCGGACTCGCCCCCACCGGGGAGCTGTTTTTT. Translated, it gives CASRPGLAPTGELFF.

V and J are TRBV6-2 or TRBV6-3 and TRBJ1-1; D possibly corresponds to TRBD1 (6 bases). The CDR3 runs to 13 residues. Germline V gene sequence: CDR1 MNHEY, CDR2 SVGEGT. V dropped 6 bases and J dropped 3 bases, with 11 bases sitting between them. This chain's CDR3 is CASSNYRDTEAFF. The CDR3 DNA reads as TGTGCCAGCAGCAACTACAGGGACACTGAAGCTTTCTTT.

The chain employs TRBV5-1 and TRBJ2-1; TRBD2 aligns across 11 bases. Germline V gives CDR1 SGHRS, CDR2 YFSETQ. Losses at the gene ends were 1 base for V and 8 bases for J; bases not matched to a gene: 5. The CDR3 length is 15 residues. CDR3 residues: CASSLLAGGGHEQFF. For the CDR3, the DNA is TGCGCCAGCAGCTTGCTAGCGGGAGGAGGGCATGAGCAGTTCTTC.

The chain has TRBV6-6 and TRBJ2-3; 10 bases fit TRBD2. This CDR3 spans 15 amino acids. Germline values: CDR1 MNHNY, CDR2 SVGAGI (reference sequence). J was trimmed by 4 bases and V by 7 bases; bases with no gene match: 8. CDR3 DNA: TGTGCCAGCATTAAGGGGCTAGCGGGAGCAGATACGCAGTATTTT. It is translated as CASIKGLAGADTQYF.

This rearrangement joins TRBV27 to TRBJ2-5; D call uncertain. Germline CDR1 MNHEY, CDR2 SMNVEV (reference sequence). Trimming stripped 3 bases from V and 5 bases from J, with 10 bases between. CDR3 size: 13 residues. This CDR3 is CASSLGSEETQYF. The CDR3 nucleotides read TGTGCCAGCAGTTTGGGCTCCGAGGAGACCCAGTACTTC.

The chain couples TRBV5-1 to TRBJ1-1; unclear D gene. Looked up from germline, CDR1 is SGHRS and CDR2 is YFSETQ. CDR3 length: 15 residues. V was clipped by 2 bases and J by 0 bases, with 11 bases between them. CDR3 protein: CASSFMMGLNTEAFF. In DNA, the CDR3 is TGCGCCAGCAGCTTTATGATGGGCCTGAACACTGAAGCTTTCTTT.

This clone showed up just a few times. The chain has TRBV30 and TRBJ1-5; D is perhaps TRBD1 (6 bases). In germline, CDR1 is GTSNPN, CDR2 SVGIG (reference sequence). V dropped 0 bases and J dropped 5 bases, with 8 bases sitting between them. This CDR3 region has 13 residues. The CDR3 nucleotides are TGTGCCTGGAGTGTAGGGGGGGATCAGCCCCAGCATTTT. Translated, it gives CAWSVGGDQPQHF.